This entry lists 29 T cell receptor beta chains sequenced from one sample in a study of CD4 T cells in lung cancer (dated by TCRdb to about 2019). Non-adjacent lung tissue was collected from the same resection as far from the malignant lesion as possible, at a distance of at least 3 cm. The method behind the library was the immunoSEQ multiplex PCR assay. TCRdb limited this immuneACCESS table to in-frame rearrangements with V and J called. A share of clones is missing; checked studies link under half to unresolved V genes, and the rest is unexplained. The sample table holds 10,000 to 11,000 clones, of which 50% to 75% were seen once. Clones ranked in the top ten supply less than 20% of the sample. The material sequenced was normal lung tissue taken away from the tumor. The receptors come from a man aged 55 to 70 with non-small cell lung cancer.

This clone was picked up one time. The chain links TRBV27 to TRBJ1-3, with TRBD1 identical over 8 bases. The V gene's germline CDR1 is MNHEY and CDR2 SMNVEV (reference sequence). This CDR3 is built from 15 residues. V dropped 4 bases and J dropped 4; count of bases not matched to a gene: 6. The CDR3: CASSSRTGRGNTIYF. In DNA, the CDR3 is TGTGCCAGCAGTTCCCGGACAGGGAGAGGAAACACCATATATTTT.

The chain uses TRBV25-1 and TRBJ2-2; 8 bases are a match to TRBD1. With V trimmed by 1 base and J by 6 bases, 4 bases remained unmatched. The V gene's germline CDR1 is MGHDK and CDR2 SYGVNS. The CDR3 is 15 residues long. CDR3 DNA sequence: TGTGCCAGCAGTGAATTAGCGACAGGGGCCGGGGAGCTGTTTTTT. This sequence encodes CASSELATGAGELFF. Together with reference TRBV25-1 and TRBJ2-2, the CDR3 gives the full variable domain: EADIYQTPRYLVIGTGKKITLECSQTMGHDKMYWYQQDPGMELHLIHYSYGVNSTEKGDLSSESTVSRIRTEHFPLTLESARPSHTSQYLCASSELATGAGELFFGEGSRLTVL.

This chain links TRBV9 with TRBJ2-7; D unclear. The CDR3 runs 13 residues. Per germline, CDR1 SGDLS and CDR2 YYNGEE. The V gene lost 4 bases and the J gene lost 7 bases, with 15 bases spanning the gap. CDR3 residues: CASSLSPGGEQYF. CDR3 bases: TGTGCCAGCAGCCTTAGCCCGGGTGGGGAGCAGTACTTC.

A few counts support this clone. CDR3 loop: CASSLHRDLNTEAFF. Here the CDR3 DNA reads TGTGCCAGCAGCCTCCACAGGGATTTGAACACTGAAGCTTTCTTT. V usage is TRBV7-2 and J usage is TRBJ1-1; a weak D match, TRBD1 (6 bases). The CDR3 loop spans 15 amino acids. The V end was cut by 5 bases, the J end by 0 bases, with 13 bases between. Germline lookup yields CDR1 SGHTA and CDR2 FQGNSA.

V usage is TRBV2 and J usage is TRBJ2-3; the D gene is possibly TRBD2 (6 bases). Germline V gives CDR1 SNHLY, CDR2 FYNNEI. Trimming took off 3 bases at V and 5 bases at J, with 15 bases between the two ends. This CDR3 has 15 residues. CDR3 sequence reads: CASSDGMGSGDTQYF. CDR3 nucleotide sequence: TGTGCCAGCAGTGATGGGATGGGTAGCGGAGATACGCAGTATTTT.

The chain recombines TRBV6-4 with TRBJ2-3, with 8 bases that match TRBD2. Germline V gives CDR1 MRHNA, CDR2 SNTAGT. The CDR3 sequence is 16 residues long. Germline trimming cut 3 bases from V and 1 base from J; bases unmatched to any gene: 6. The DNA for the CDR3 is TGTGCCAGCAGTGATGAGGGTAGCGGGGGCACAGATACGCAGTATTTT. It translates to CASSDEGSGGTDTQYF.

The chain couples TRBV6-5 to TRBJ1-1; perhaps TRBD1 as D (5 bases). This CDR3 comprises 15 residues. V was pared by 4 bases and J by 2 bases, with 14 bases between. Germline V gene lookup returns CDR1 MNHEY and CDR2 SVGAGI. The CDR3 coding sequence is TGTGCCAGCAGTTTTAGACAGAGACTCAACACTGAAGCTTTCTTT. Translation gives CASSFRQRLNTEAFF.

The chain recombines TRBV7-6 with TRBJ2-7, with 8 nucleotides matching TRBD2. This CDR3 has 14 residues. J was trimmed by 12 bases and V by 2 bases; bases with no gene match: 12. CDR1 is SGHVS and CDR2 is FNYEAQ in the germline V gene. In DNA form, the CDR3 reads TGTGCCAGCAGCTTATCCCCCCGGGGGGGGAATTGGTACTTC. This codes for CASSLSPRGGNWYF. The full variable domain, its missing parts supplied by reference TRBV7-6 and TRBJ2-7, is GAGVSQSPRYKVTKRGQDVALRCDPISGHVSLYWYRQALGQGPEFLTYFNYEAQQDKSGLPNDRFSAERPEGSISTLTIQRTEQRDSAMYRCASSLSPRGGNWYFGPGTRLTVT.

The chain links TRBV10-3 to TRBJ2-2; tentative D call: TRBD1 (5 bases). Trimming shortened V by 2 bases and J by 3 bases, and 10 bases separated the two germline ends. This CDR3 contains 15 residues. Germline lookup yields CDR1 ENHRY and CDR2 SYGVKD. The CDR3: CAISEVEGDTGELFF. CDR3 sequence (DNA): TGTGCCATCAGTGAGGTAGAAGGGGACACCGGGGAGCTGTTTTTT.

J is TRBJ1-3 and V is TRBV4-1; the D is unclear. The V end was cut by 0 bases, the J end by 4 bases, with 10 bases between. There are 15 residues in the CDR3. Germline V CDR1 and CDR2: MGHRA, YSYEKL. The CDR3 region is CASSQDPGRGNTIYF. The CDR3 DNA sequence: TGCGCCAGCAGCCAAGATCCGGGAAGAGGAAACACCATATATTTT.

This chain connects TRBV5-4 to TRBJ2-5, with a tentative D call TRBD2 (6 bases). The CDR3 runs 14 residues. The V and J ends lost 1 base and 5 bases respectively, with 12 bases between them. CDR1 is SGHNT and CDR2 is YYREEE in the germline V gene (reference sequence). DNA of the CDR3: TGTGCCAGCAGCTTGACGGAGGGCTTGGAGACCCAGTACTTC. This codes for CASSLTEGLETQYF.

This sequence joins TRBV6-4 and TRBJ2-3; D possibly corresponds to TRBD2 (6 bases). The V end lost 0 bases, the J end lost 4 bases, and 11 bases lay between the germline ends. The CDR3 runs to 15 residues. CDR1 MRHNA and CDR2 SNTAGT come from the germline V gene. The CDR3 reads CASSDSESGADTQYF. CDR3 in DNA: TGTGCCAGCAGTGACTCAGAATCGGGGGCAGATACGCAGTATTTT.

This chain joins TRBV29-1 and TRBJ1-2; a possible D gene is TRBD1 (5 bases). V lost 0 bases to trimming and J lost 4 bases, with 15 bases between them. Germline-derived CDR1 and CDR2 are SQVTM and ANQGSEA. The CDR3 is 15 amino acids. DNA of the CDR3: TGCAGCGTTGAAGAAGAAGGGGTGGAGAGCTATGGCTACACCTTC. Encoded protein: CSVEEEGVESYGYTF.

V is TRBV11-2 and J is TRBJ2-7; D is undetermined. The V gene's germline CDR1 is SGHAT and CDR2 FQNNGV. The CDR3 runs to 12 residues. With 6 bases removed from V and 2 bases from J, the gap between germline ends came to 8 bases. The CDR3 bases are TGTGCCAGCAGTCCTACGACCTACGAGCAGTACTTC. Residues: CASSPTTYEQYF.

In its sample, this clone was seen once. CDR3 amino acids: CASSPLGASGRDTQYF. The CDR3 DNA follows: TGTGCCAGCAGCCCTCTTGGGGCTAGCGGGAGAGATACGCAGTATTTT. The chain recombines TRBV7-3 with TRBJ2-3; 10 bases fit TRBD2. This CDR3 has 16 residues. V dropped 5 bases and J dropped 5; count of bases not matched to a gene: 10. Germline V lookup: CDR1 SGHTA, CDR2 FQGTGA.

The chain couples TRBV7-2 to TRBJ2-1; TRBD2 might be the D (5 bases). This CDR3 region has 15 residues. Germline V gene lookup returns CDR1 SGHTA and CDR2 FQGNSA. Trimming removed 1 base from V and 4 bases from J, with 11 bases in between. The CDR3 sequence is CASSLGSASYNEQFF. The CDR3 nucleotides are TGTGCCAGCAGCTTAGGTAGCGCCTCATACAATGAGCAGTTCTTC.

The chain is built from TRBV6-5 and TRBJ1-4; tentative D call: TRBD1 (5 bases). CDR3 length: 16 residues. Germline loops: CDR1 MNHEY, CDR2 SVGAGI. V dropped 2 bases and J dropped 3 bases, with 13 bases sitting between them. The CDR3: CASSYTGVSANEKLFF. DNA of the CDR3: TGTGCCAGCAGTTACACAGGTGTCTCAGCTAATGAAAAACTGTTTTTT.

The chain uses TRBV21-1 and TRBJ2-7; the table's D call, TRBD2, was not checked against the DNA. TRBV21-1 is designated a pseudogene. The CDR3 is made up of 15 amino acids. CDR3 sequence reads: CASSRSWLATYEQYV. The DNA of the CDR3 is TGTGCCAGCAGCAGATCGTGGCTAGCGACCTACGAGCAGTACGTC.

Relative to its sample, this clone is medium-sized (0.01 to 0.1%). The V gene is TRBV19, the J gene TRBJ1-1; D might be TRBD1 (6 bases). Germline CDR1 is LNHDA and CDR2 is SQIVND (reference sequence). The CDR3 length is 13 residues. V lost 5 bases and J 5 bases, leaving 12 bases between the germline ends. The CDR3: CASSPPRGTEAFF. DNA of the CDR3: TGTGCCAGTAGTCCCCCCAGGGGAACTGAAGCTTTCTTT.

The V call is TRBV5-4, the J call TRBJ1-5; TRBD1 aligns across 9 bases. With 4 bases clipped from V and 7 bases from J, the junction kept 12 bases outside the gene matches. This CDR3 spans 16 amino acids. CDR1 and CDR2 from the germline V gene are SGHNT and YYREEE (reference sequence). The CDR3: CASSANGQGSRQPQHF. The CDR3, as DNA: TGTGCCAGCAGCGCGAATGGACAGGGGTCGAGACAGCCCCAGCATTTT.

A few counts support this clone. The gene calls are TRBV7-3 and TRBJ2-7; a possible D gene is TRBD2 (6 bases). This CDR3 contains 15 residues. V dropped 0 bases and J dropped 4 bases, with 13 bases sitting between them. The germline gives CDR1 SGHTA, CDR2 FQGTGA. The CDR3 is CASSLTGGIGYEQYF. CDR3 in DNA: TGTGCCAGCAGCTTAACTGGCGGGATTGGTTACGAGCAGTACTTC.

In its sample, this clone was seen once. The DNA of the CDR3 is TGTGCCAGCAGTCCTTCAGGGACAACATATGGCTACACCTTC. Translated, it gives CASSPSGTTYGYTF. The chain joins TRBV28 to TRBJ1-2; tentatively, D is TRBD1 (6 bases). Germline V gives CDR1 MDHEN, CDR2 SYDVKM. The CDR3 has 14 amino acids. V was trimmed by 5 bases and J by 5 bases, leaving 15 bases between them.

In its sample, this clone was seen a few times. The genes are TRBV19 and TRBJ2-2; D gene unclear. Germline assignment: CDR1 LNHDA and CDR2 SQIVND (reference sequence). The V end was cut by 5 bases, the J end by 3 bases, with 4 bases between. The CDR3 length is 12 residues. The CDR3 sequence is CASSSDTGELFF. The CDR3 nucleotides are TGTGCCAGTAGTTCAGACACCGGGGAGCTGTTTTTT.

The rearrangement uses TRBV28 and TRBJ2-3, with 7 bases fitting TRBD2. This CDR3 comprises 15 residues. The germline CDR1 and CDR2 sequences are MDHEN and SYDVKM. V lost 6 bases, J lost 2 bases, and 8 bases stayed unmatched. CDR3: CASSPPSGLTDTQYF. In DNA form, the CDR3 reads TGTGCCAGCAGCCCCCCTAGCGGCCTCACAGATACGCAGTATTTT.

This CDR3 reads CASTLAGGSTDTQYF. The CDR3 DNA sequence: TGTGCCAGCACTTTAGCGGGAGGAAGCACAGATACGCAGTATTTT. V usage is TRBV6-1 and J usage is TRBJ2-3; 10 bases match TRBD2. CDR1 is MNHNS, CDR2 SASEGT, per germline. V lost 7 bases to trimming and J lost 0 bases; unmatched junction nucleotides: 4. This CDR3 has 15 residues.

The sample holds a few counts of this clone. In nucleotides, the CDR3 is TGCAGCGTTGAGGGGCAGATGAACACTGAAGCTTTCTTT. This codes for CSVEGQMNTEAFF. The chain joins TRBV29-1 to TRBJ1-1; the D gene is possibly TRBD1 (5 bases). Germline CDR1 reads SQVTM; CDR2 reads ANQGSEA. CDR3 length: 13 amino acids. V lost 3 bases to trimming and J lost 0 bases, with 8 bases between them.

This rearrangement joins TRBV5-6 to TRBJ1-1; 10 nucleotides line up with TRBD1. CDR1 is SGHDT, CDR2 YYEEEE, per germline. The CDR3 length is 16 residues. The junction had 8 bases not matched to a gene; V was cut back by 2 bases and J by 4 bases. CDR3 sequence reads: CASSFGTGVGGTEAFF. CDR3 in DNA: TGTGCCAGCAGCTTCGGGACAGGGGTGGGTGGCACTGAAGCTTTCTTT.

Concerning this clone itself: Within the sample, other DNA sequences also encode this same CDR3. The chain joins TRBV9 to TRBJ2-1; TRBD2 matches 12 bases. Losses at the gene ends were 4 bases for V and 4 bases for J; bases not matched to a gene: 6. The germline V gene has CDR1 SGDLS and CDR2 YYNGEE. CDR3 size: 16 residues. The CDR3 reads CASSPRTSGTYNEQFF. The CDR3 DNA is TGTGCCAGCAGCCCAAGGACTAGCGGGACTTACAATGAGCAGTTCTTC.

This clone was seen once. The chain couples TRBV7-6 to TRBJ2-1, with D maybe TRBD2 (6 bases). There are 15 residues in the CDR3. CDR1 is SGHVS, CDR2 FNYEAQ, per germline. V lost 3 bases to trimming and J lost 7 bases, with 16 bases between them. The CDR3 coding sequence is TGTGCCAGCAGCTTTAGTGTAGCGGCAGTGAATGAGCAGTTCTTC. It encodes CASSFSVAAVNEQFF.